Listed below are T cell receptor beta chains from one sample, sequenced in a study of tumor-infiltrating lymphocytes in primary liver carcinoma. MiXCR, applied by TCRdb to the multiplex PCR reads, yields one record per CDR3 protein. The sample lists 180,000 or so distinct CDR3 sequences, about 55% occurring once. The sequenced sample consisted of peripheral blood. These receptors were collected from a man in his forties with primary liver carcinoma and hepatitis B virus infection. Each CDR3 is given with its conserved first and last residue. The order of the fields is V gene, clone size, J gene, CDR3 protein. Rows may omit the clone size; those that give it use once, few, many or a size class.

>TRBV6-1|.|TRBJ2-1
CASSELRNNEQFF
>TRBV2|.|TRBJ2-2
CVSSEAGVRSGTGELFF
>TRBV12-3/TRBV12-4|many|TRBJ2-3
CASTMTGDTQYF
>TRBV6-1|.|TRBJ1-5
CATCDIGDVPQHF
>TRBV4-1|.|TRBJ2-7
CASSHRGGVTASHYEQYF
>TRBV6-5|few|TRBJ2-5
CASSYSGQGETQYF
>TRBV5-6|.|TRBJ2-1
CASSYWTGANNEQFF
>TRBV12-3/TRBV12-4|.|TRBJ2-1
CASRGGSGSGYNEQFF
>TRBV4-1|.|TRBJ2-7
CASSQRGLGTGAYEQYF
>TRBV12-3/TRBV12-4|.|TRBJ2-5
CANMKTSQETQYF
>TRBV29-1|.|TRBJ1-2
CSTRDSDNYGYTF
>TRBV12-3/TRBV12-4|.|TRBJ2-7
CASTLDRVSGEQYF
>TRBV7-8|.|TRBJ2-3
CASSLALAGGSQYF
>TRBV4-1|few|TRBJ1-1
CASSQEPSGLYTEAFF